Described below is a single TCR beta chain sequence and its context. CDR1 and CDR2 from the germline V gene are MGHRA and YSYEKL. The CDR3 runs to 15 residues. The V and J ends lost 0 bases and 0 bases respectively, with 6 bases between them. This entry comes from a study of siplizumab effects on memory and regulatory T cells. TCRdb's table, derived via immunoSEQ multiplex PCR, lists solely in-frame clones and lacks some. Counted here are about 56,000 clones, 95% to 98% occurring once; the ten biggest clones make up approximately 1%. The J gene is TRBJ2-1, the V gene TRBV4-1; no reliable D call. The sequencing input was naive CD8+ T cells sorted from blood. The clonotype originates from a human donor in good health. The DNA of the CDR3 is TGCGCCAGCAGCCAAGAACTCTCCTCCTACAATGAGCAGTTCTTC. Translated, it gives CASSQELSSYNEQFF.